The clone carrying this T cell receptor beta chain was counted only a few times. As processed by the authors: Amplified reference gene primers provided the basis for estimating nucleated cell counts. The data were produced by immunoSEQ multiplex PCR, yet TCRdb's version contains in-frame clones alone and is incomplete. The V and J calls and clone size were taken over from that table, and D and trimming were inferred from the DNA. The sample holds 120,000 or so clones; less than 85% are singletons and the top ten take 3.8%. The sample belongs to a study of blood T cell repertoires in COVID-19. Study-wide background: Samples representing acute and convalescent COVID-19 were sourced from the United States, Italy and Spain. PBMCs, B-cell-depleted T cells, or T cells were the source of the cDNA or gDNA that made up the material.

This CDR3 has 15 amino acids. The germline gives CDR1 SGHRS, CDR2 YFSETQ. Trimming pared 9 bases from V and 4 bases from J, leaving 17 bases between. V is TRBV5-1 and J is TRBJ1-6, with unresolved D. This clonotype was sampled from a woman of 80 years or more with acute or convalescent COVID-19. The specimen was peripheral blood. CDR3 sequence reads: CATRAETGYNSPLHF. DNA of the CDR3: TGCGCCACCAGAGCCGAGACGGGTTATAATTCACCCCTCCACTTT.